Below, 19 T cell receptor beta chains from the same sample are listed, as sequenced in a study of T cell clonality in common variable immunodeficiency. No cognate antigen is known for these TCRs. Study-wide results and caveats: In common variable immunodeficiency, TCR beta chains reportedly carried fewer deletions and N-nucleotide insertions.

Only in-frame clones appear in the TCRdb table, and some are missing; sequencing was by immunoSEQ multiplex PCR. Listed here are under 40,000 clones without any singletons, the top ten holding roughly 5.9%. Sequencing was performed on peripheral blood mononuclear cells. These receptors were taken from a human donor with common variable immunodeficiency.

In the case of this clone: The CDR3 extends 3 residues past the end of the read, so its final part is completed from the germline J gene. V gene TRBV6-1 combines with J gene TRBJ2-5; no clear D. The CDR3 totals 15 residues. The V gene's germline CDR1 is MNHNS and CDR2 SASEGT. The ends were cut back, 0 bases at V and 1 base at J, with 9 bases in the middle. The DNA read from the CDR3 is TGTGCCAGCAGTGAAGCGGGCCTGATCCAAGAGACC. Its translation: CASSEAGLIQET. Given in full, the CDR3 is CASSEAGLIQETQYF.

Ten or more counts support this clone. The CDR3 end falls 3 residues outside the read, so it is completed with the germline J gene. This chain connects TRBV2 to TRBJ2-5; 11 bases align to TRBD1. The CDR3 sequence is 16 residues long. Germline CDR1 and CDR2: SNHLY and FYNNEI. Losses at the gene ends were 0 bases for V and 4 bases for J; bases not matched to a gene: 4. The sequenced part of the CDR3 DNA is TGTGCCAGCAGTGAAGCGCTAGGGACAGGGGGAGAGACC. It codes for CASSEALGTGGET. The full CDR3 is CASSEALGTGGETQYF.

For this clone: The read stops 3 residues short of the end of the CDR3; the missing end is completed from the germline J gene. This sequence joins TRBV19 and TRBJ1-2, with D possibly matching TRBD1 (6 bases). CDR1 and CDR2 from the germline V gene are LNHDA and SQIVND (reference sequence). This CDR3 is built from 15 residues. The V and J ends lost 4 bases and 0 bases respectively, with 12 bases between them. The CDR3 is CASSTGHASNYGYTF. The sequenced part of the CDR3 DNA is TGTGCCAGTAGTACGGGACACGCCTCTAACTATGGC. The whole variable domain, filled in from reference TRBV19 and TRBJ1-2, reads DGGITQSPKYLFRKEGQNVTLSCEQNLNHDAMYWYRQDPGQGLRLIYYSQIVNDFQKGDIAEGYSVSREKKESFPLTVTSAQKNPTAFYLCASSTGHASNYGYTFGSGTRLTVV.

This clone was counted a few times. From the germline J gene comes the end of the CDR3, since the read stops 3 residues before it. V gene TRBV30 combines with J gene TRBJ2-1; D uncertain. V shed 2 bases and J shed 7 bases, with 12 bases lying between them. Germline lookup yields CDR1 GTSNPN and CDR2 SVGIG (reference sequence). The CDR3 covers 13 residues. CDR3: CAWSRVSPNEQFF. The DNA read from the CDR3 is TGTGCCTGGAGTCGGGTCAGCCCTAATGAG.

A few counts support this clone. The read ends 3 residues before the CDR3 terminus; that terminus is restored from the germline J gene. This rearrangement joins TRBV19 to TRBJ2-3; 7 bases are a match to TRBD1. Trimming took 0 bases from V and 4 from J; bases not matched to a gene: 4. This CDR3 comprises 15 residues. The germline V gene encodes CDR1 LNHDA and CDR2 SQIVND (reference sequence). Incomplete CDR3 DNA: TGTGCCAGTAGTATAGAGGGGCAGGGGGCAGATACG. Amino acid sequence: CASSIEGQGADT. The complete CDR3 sequence is CASSIEGQGADTQYF. Based on the CDR3 plus reference TRBV19 and TRBJ2-3, the full variable domain is DGGITQSPKYLFRKEGQNVTLSCEQNLNHDAMYWYRQDPGQGLRLIYYSQIVNDFQKGDIAEGYSVSREKKESFPLTVTSAQKNPTAFYLCASSIEGQGADTQYFGPGTRLTVL.

The table lists this clone with many counts. The read falls 3 residues short of the CDR3 end, and the missing part is taken from the germline J gene. This chain joins TRBV29-1 and TRBJ2-1; the D gene is possibly TRBD2 (7 bases). Between the trimmed V and J ends, which lost 7 bases and 3 bases, there was a span of 16 bases. The CDR3 has 14 residues. The germline V gene has CDR1 SQVTM and CDR2 ANQGSEA. CDR3 DNA, as far as it was read: TGCAGCGCCGGGGGGCCCCCACTCTACAATGAG. Amino acid sequence: CSAGGPPLYNE. The complete CDR3 sequence is CSAGGPPLYNEQFF.

Concerning this clone: The missing CDR3 end, 3 residues past where the read stops, is filled in from the germline J gene. This chain connects TRBV30 to TRBJ1-3; D ambiguous. The CDR3 extends over 14 amino acids. Trimming took off 5 bases at V and 4 bases at J, with 15 bases between the two ends. Germline loops: CDR1 GTSNPN, CDR2 SVGIG (reference sequence). Partial CDR3 DNA: TGTGCCTGGGGCGGCGGGTTTCTCGGAAACACC. This encodes CAWGGGFLGNT. The whole CDR3 region reads CAWGGGFLGNTIYF.

This clone came up many times. The read ends 3 residues early relative to the CDR3; the germline J gene fills the gap. The V and J genes are TRBV5-1 and TRBJ2-3; D perhaps matches TRBD1 (5 bases). V was cut by 7 bases and J by 3 bases, with 12 bases left in between. Germline CDR1 is SGHRS and CDR2 is YFSETQ. The CDR3 totals 13 residues. The sequenced CDR3 bases are TGCGCCAGCGGCCAGGGCGATACAGATACG. This codes for CASGQGDTDT. The full CDR3 protein is CASGQGDTDTQYF.

This clone was observed a handful of times. With the read ending 3 residues before the CDR3 end, the germline J gene is used to fill in that end. The chain uses TRBV19 and TRBJ1-1; possible D gene TRBD1, 6 bases. Germline V gene data show CDR1 as LNHDA and CDR2 as SQIVND (reference sequence). The V and J ends lost 8 bases and 4 bases respectively, with 17 bases between them. The CDR3 is 14 residues long. The CDR3 is CASDEQGGRTEAFF. The DNA read from the CDR3 is TGTGCCAGTGATGAACAGGGAGGACGCACTGAA.

About this clone itself: The read falls 3 residues short of the CDR3 end, and the missing part is taken from the germline J gene. This chain uses TRBV5-1 with TRBJ2-3; perhaps TRBD1 as D (6 bases). The CDR3 consists of 15 residues. Between the trimmed V and J ends, which lost 3 bases and 0 bases, there was a span of 11 bases. The germline CDR1 and CDR2 sequences are SGHRS and YFSETQ. The CDR3 loop is CASSSRQASTDTQYF. The sequenced CDR3 bases are TGCGCCAGCAGCTCCCGACAGGCCAGCACAGATACG.

This clone was observed at least ten times. From the germline J gene comes the end of the CDR3, since the read stops 3 residues before it. V is TRBV16 and J is TRBJ2-4; D is perhaps TRBD2 (5 bases). The CDR3 covers 19 residues. Germline V gene data show CDR1 as KGHSY and CDR2 as FQNENV. V was shortened by 4 bases and J by 0 bases, with 22 bases between the two germline ends. The CDR3: CASSLESGRRSIAKNIQYF. The covered CDR3 bases are TGTGCCAGCAGCCTTGAGAGCGGCAGACGCTCTATAGCCAAAAACATT.

This clone was observed many times. The read gets to within 3 residues of the CDR3 end, and the germline J gene fills in the rest. The chain employs TRBV19 and TRBJ2-1, with D hard to call. Trimming left V 5 bases short and J 8 bases short, with 16 bases between. This CDR3 has 14 residues. Looked up from germline, CDR1 is LNHDA and CDR2 is SQIVND (reference sequence). CDR3 amino acids: CASSGQVRLDEQFF. CDR3 DNA (partial): TGTGCCAGTAGTGGCCAGGTAAGGCTCGATGAG.

This clone was counted a few times. The read comes to an end 3 residues before the CDR3 does, leaving the germline J gene to fill in the end. This sequence joins TRBV29-1 and TRBJ2-1; 7 positions agree with TRBD1. This CDR3 has 16 residues. The trim removed 4 bases at V and 0 bases at J, leaving 9 bases unmatched. The germline gives CDR1 SQVTM, CDR2 ANQGSEA. The CDR3 DNA, read in part, is TGCAGCGTTGGAGGGATGGACAGGAGCTCCTACAATGAG. Protein sequence: CSVGGMDRSSYNE. The whole CDR3 sequence reads CSVGGMDRSSYNEQFF.

In its sample, this clone was seen many times. The read gets to within 3 residues of the CDR3 end, and the germline J gene fills in the rest. The J gene is TRBJ2-5, the V gene TRBV18; possibly TRBD1 for D (5 bases). CDR1 and CDR2 from the germline V gene are KGHSH and LQKENI. Trimming stripped 4 bases from V and 3 bases from J, with 15 bases between. CDR3 length: 15 residues. Here the CDR3 reads CASSLLGQGKETQYF. CDR3 DNA (partial): TGTGCCAGCTCACTCCTAGGACAAGGAAAAGAGACC.

This clone occurred many times. The CDR3 protein is CATRASGGFTGELFF. The sequenced CDR3 bases are TGTGCCACCAGAGCCTCGGGGGGGTTCACCGGGGAG. This sequence joins TRBV15 and TRBJ2-2, with 8 bases fitting TRBD2. The observed sequence ends 3 residues before the CDR3 terminus, with the missing tail filled in from the germline J gene. J gave up 4 bases and V 6 bases, and 7 bases lay outside the gene matches. CDR3 length: 15 amino acids. Germline V gives CDR1 LNHNV, CDR2 YYDKDF (reference sequence).

There are a few counts of this clone. The read terminates 3 residues ahead of where the CDR3 ends, so the germline J gene completes it. The chain combines TRBV30 with TRBJ2-7; TRBD1 is a possible D gene (5 bases). The CDR3 sequence is 11 residues long. The V and J ends lost 6 bases and 0 bases respectively, with 6 bases between them. Germline V gene data show CDR1 as GTSNPN and CDR2 as SVGIG (reference sequence). CDR3 bases read: TGTGCCTGTGGGGCCTCCTACGAG. It is translated as CACGASYE. The CDR3 as a whole reads CACGASYEQYF.

About this clone: The read terminates 3 residues ahead of where the CDR3 ends, so the germline J gene completes it. The chain carries TRBV6-2 or TRBV6-3 and TRBJ2-5; the match to TRBD1 covers 9 bases. The length of the CDR3 is 12 residues. Germline V gives CDR1 MNHEY, CDR2 SVGEGT. V dropped 10 bases and J dropped 5; count of bases not matched to a gene: 5. The covered CDR3 bases are TGTGCCATACAGGGGGCCCGGGAGACC. The encoded protein is CAIQGARET. The CDR3, in full, reads CAIQGARETQYF.

This clone was observed at least ten times. Read sequence stops 3 residues before the CDR3 end, and the germline J gene provides the missing end. The chain carries TRBV5-1 and TRBJ1-2, with D maybe TRBD1 (5 bases). Germline CDR1 SGHRS, CDR2 YFSETQ. V was cut by 0 bases and J by 2 bases, with 14 bases left in between. This CDR3 has 16 residues. The CDR3 DNA, read in part, is TGCGCCAGCAGCTTGGGACACCGGGACTCGAACTATGGC. The encoded protein is CASSLGHRDSNYG. The CDR3, in full, reads CASSLGHRDSNYGYTF.

This clone has at least ten counts. Read coverage stops 3 residues before the CDR3 terminus; the germline J gene supplies the remainder. The V gene is TRBV7-6, the J gene TRBJ2-7; possible D gene TRBD2, 6 bases. This CDR3 region has 14 residues. Trimming left V 5 bases short and J 3 bases short, with 14 bases between. In germline, CDR1 is SGHVS, CDR2 FNYEAQ. The CDR3 DNA, read in part, is TGTGCCAGCAGCATTGGGGGGTCTGACTACGAG. This codes for CASSIGGSDYE. The entire CDR3 protein is CASSIGGSDYEQYF. Full variable domain (missing parts from reference TRBV7-6 and TRBJ2-7): GAGVSQSPRYKVTKRGQDVALRCDPISGHVSLYWYRQALGQGPEFLTYFNYEAQQDKSGLPNDRFSAERPEGSISTLTIQRTEQRDSAMYRCASSIGGSDYEQYFGPGTRLTVT.